Each of the 31 T cell receptor beta chains below was sequenced from the same sample in a study of blood T cell repertoires in COVID-19. Repertoires were generated with immunoSEQ multiplex PCR, while TCRdb's copy carries only in-frame clones and drops some. The data contain 20,000 or so clones, more than 90% of them singletons. The sample taken for sequencing was peripheral blood. The source of these receptors is a woman in her seventies with active COVID-19.

The chain joins TRBV5-1 to TRBJ2-7; 9 nucleotides line up with TRBD1. The CDR3 length is 14 residues. The V gene end was trimmed by 3 bases and the J gene end by 2 bases; junction bases not matched to a gene: 3. CDR1 is SGHRS, CDR2 YFSETQ, per germline. CDR3 loop: CASSSRTGAYEQYF. The CDR3 DNA reads as TGCGCCAGCAGCTCGAGGACAGGGGCCTACGAGCAGTACTTC.

This clone was observed a single time. The chain is built from TRBV11-2 and TRBJ1-2; possibly TRBD1 for D (6 bases). Germline values: CDR1 SGHAT, CDR2 FQNNGV. The length of the CDR3 is 17 residues. Trimming took 0 bases from V and 6 from J, leaving 20 bases between them. CDR3 loop: CASSLDNRIKGDHGYTF. DNA for the CDR3: TGTGCCAGCAGCTTAGATAATAGGATCAAGGGGGACCATGGCTACACCTTC.

V and J are TRBV7-9 and TRBJ1-1; TRBD1 might be the D (5 bases). The CDR3 covers 14 residues. CDR1 and CDR2 (germline): SEHNR, FQNEAQ (reference sequence). V was clipped by 3 bases and J by 1 base, with 9 bases between them. In nucleotides, the CDR3 is TGTGCCAGCAGCTTCAGTCAGGGGAACACTGAAGCTTTCTTT. It translates to CASSFSQGNTEAFF.

V and J are TRBV14 and TRBJ2-1, with 7 positions matching TRBD2. Losses at the gene ends were 3 bases for V and 0 bases for J; bases not matched to a gene: 5. The CDR3 is made up of 16 amino acids. Germline CDR1 SGHDN, CDR2 FVKESK. This CDR3 reads CASSQYSGFSYNEQFF. CDR3 in DNA: TGTGCCAGCAGCCAGTATAGCGGGTTCTCCTACAATGAGCAGTTCTTC.

The V gene is TRBV14, the J gene TRBJ1-2; D is perhaps TRBD1 (5 bases). CDR1 and CDR2 from the germline V gene are SGHDN and FVKESK. This CDR3 spans 15 amino acids. The V and J ends lost 4 bases and 4 bases respectively, with 16 bases between them. CDR3 region: CASSLNVVGPYGYTF. The CDR3 DNA sequence: TGTGCCAGCAGCCTTAATGTCGTGGGGCCCTATGGCTACACCTTC.

The chain employs TRBV6-1 and TRBJ2-3; 10 bases align to TRBD1. The CDR3 contains 17 residues. Germline V CDR1 and CDR2: MNHNS, SASEGT. The V segment lost 2 bases and the J segment 3 bases; nucleotides outside the gene matches: 8. The CDR3 loop is CASSESSTGGSTDTQYF. The CDR3 bases are TGTGCCAGCAGTGAATCTTCGACAGGGGGCTCGACAGATACGCAGTATTTT.

The V gene is TRBV28, the J gene TRBJ1-4, with no clear D. Germline CDR1 MDHEN, CDR2 SYDVKM. The CDR3 sequence is 10 residues long. Trimming shortened V by 8 bases and J by 6 bases, and 4 bases separated the two germline ends. Here the CDR3 DNA reads TGTGCCAGCGAGGATGAAAAACTGTTTTTT. Translation: CASEDEKLFF.

The chain links TRBV6-1 to TRBJ2-3; possibly TRBD2 for D (6 bases). Germline CDR1 is MNHNS and CDR2 is SASEGT. This CDR3 has 15 residues. Trimming shortened V by 0 bases and J by 4 bases, and 11 bases separated the two germline ends. The CDR3 loop reads CASSEAGGRSDTQYF. The CDR3, as DNA: TGTGCCAGCAGTGAAGCGGGGGGACGATCAGATACGCAGTATTTT.

The rearrangement links TRBV6-6 to TRBJ1-1, with D unresolved. This CDR3 region has 15 residues. Germline CDR1 MNHNY, CDR2 SVGAGI (reference sequence). Trimming stripped 5 bases from V and 3 bases from J, with 16 bases between. The CDR3 DNA reads TGTGCCAGCAGTCGATCCAGGTCCCCCGACACTGAAGCTTTCTTT. Its translation is CASSRSRSPDTEAFF.

The chain joins TRBV19 to TRBJ2-2, with TRBD1 identical over 8 bases. Germline V CDR1 and CDR2: LNHDA, SQIVND (reference sequence). This CDR3 contains 15 residues. V shed 7 bases and J 7 bases; nucleotides not matched to a gene: 11. Here the CDR3 DNA reads TGTGCCAGTACCCCGGGGACAGGTTACGGCGGGGAGCTGTTTTTT. Encoded protein: CASTPGTGYGGELFF.

V is TRBV14 and J is TRBJ1-2; D is uncertain. V lost 3 bases, J lost 4 bases, and 6 bases lay in between. This CDR3 has 12 amino acids. Germline CDR1 SGHDN, CDR2 FVKESK. CDR3 protein: CASSHSPYGYTF. CDR3 DNA: TGTGCCAGCAGCCATAGCCCCTATGGCTACACCTTC. Complete variable domain (other parts from reference TRBV14 and TRBJ1-2): EAGVTQFPSHSVIEKGQTVTLRCDPISGHDNLYWYRRVMGKEIKFLLHFVKESKQDESGMPNNRFLAERTGGTYSTLKVQPAELEDSGVYFCASSHSPYGYTFGSGTRLTVV.

This clone was detected only once. CDR3 region: CASGSSGVYNEQFF. The CDR3 DNA sequence: TGTGCCAGCGGCTCTAGCGGGGTTTACAATGAGCAGTTCTTC. The chain recombines TRBV5-4 with TRBJ2-1, with 9 bases matching TRBD2. Losses at the gene ends were 7 bases for V and 4 bases for J; bases not matched to a gene: 6. This CDR3 is 14 amino acids long. Germline V gene sequence: CDR1 SGHNT, CDR2 YYREEE (reference sequence). Based on the CDR3 plus reference TRBV5-4 and TRBJ2-1, the full variable domain is ETGVTQSPTHLIKTRGQQVTLRCSSQSGHNTVSWYQQALGQGPQFIFQYYREEENGRGNFPPRFSGLQFPNYSSELNVNALELDDSALYLCASGSSGVYNEQFFGPGTRLTVL.

The V call is TRBV5-4, the J call TRBJ2-1; maybe TRBD2 (5 bases). Trimming took 0 bases from V and 13 from J, leaving 14 bases between them. There are 13 residues in the CDR3. CDR1 is SGHNT and CDR2 is YYREEE in the germline V gene (reference sequence). The CDR3 is CASSLESLGLQFF. In DNA, the CDR3 is TGTGCCAGCAGCTTGGAGTCCCTTGGACTCCAGTTCTTC.

The CDR3 reads CASSLGPGQGRDEQYF. The DNA of the CDR3 is TGTGCCAGCAGCTTAGGACCGGGACAGGGAAGAGACGAGCAGTACTTC. The chain joins TRBV7-2 to TRBJ2-7; 9 nucleotides line up with TRBD1. The germline V gene encodes CDR1 SGHTA and CDR2 FQGNSA. This CDR3 is 16 amino acids long. Unmatched junction bases numbered 9, after V lost 1 base and J lost 5 bases.

The chain is built from TRBV12-3 or TRBV12-4 and TRBJ2-3; D remains unclear. The CDR3 has 13 residues. V lost 0 bases to trimming and J lost 3 bases, with 4 bases between them. In DNA form, the CDR3 reads TGTGCCAGCAGTTTAGCGCGGACAGATACGCAGTATTTT. It translates to CASSLARTDTQYF.

The rearrangement links TRBV5-1 to TRBJ1-4; D unresolved. V shed 0 bases and J shed 5 bases, with 8 bases lying between them. From germline, CDR1 is SGHRS and CDR2 YFSETQ. This CDR3 contains 14 residues. In nucleotides, the CDR3 is TGCGCCAGCAGCTTGGGGCAGTCAAATGAAAAACTGTTTTTT. Translated, it gives CASSLGQSNEKLFF.

The chain couples TRBV10-3 to TRBJ2-1; TRBD1 aligns across 7 bases. CDR1 and CDR2 from the germline V gene are ENHRY and SYGVKD. Trimming at V came to 6 bases and at J to 0 bases, leaving 2 bases not matched to a gene. CDR3 length equals 14 residues. The CDR3 bases are TGTGCCATCAGGGGACAGAGCTCCTACAATGAGCAGTTCTTC. Its translation is CAIRGQSSYNEQFF.

The chain joins TRBV29-1 to TRBJ1-2; 7 bases fit TRBD1. CDR1 and CDR2 (germline): SQVTM, ANQGSEA. Trimming cost V 5 bases and J 6 bases; bases outside gene matches: 3. The CDR3 sequence is 11 residues long. The CDR3, as DNA: TGCAGCGTTTGGACAGGTGATGGCTACACCTTC. This codes for CSVWTGDGYTF.

This chain connects TRBV4-3 to TRBJ2-6; tentatively, D is TRBD2 (6 bases). The germline CDR1 and CDR2 sequences are LGHNA and YSLEER. With 6 bases removed from V and 0 bases from J, the gap between germline ends came to 18 bases. The CDR3 is 18 residues long. CDR3 region: CASSVGGKLSSGANVLTF. CDR3 bases: TGCGCCAGCAGTGTTGGGGGGAAGTTAAGCTCTGGGGCCAACGTCCTGACTTTC.

V and J are TRBV5-6 and TRBJ2-7, with 9 bases lining up with TRBD1. The CDR3 runs 14 residues. Unmatched junction bases numbered 9, after V lost 4 bases and J lost 7 bases. CDR1 is SGHDT and CDR2 is YYEEEE in the germline V gene. The CDR3: CASSRRDRVQEQYF. The CDR3 nucleotides are TGTGCCAGCAGCCGTCGGGACAGGGTCCAAGAGCAGTACTTC.

The chain recombines TRBV5-1 with TRBJ2-3; 12 nucleotides agree with TRBD2. After removal of 4 bases from V and 0 bases from J, the junction contained 6 bases not matched to a gene. Looked up from germline, CDR1 is SGHRS and CDR2 is YFSETQ. This CDR3 is 17 amino acids long. CDR3 sequence: CASSATSGRTSTDTQYF. Written as DNA, the CDR3 is TGCGCCAGCAGCGCGACTAGCGGGAGAACTAGCACAGATACGCAGTATTTT.

The chain combines TRBV7-9 with TRBJ1-1; D may be TRBD1 (6 bases). Germline assignment: CDR1 SEHNR and CDR2 FQNEAQ (reference sequence). This CDR3 is 15 amino acids long. Trimming cost V 2 bases and J 2 bases, with 12 bases left between them. The CDR3 coding sequence is TGTGCCAGCAGCTTATTCTGGACAGCCAACACTGAAGCTTTCTTT. It specifies CASSLFWTANTEAFF.

The CDR3 loop is CAISEVRGRTFF. The DNA for the CDR3 is TGTGCCATCAGTGAGGTCAGGGGGAGAACTTTCTTT. The chain employs TRBV10-3 and TRBJ1-1, with 7 positions matching TRBD1. The J segment lost 12 bases and the V segment lost 2 bases, leaving 6 bases of the junction unmatched. The CDR3 sequence is 12 residues long. CDR1 is ENHRY and CDR2 is SYGVKD in the germline V gene.

The chain combines TRBV18 with TRBJ2-3, with TRBD1 as a possible D gene (6 bases). Trimming took off 4 bases at V and 2 bases at J, with 16 bases between the two ends. This CDR3 comprises 16 residues. Germline-derived CDR1 and CDR2 are KGHSH and LQKENI. The chain's CDR3 is CASSRLTGTNTDTQYF. The CDR3 DNA follows: TGTGCCAGCTCACGATTAACAGGGACCAACACAGATACGCAGTATTTT.

The chain couples TRBV28 to TRBJ2-7, with a tentative D call TRBD2 (6 bases). V was pared by 6 bases and J by 4 bases, with 16 bases between. Germline values: CDR1 MDHEN, CDR2 SYDVKM. The CDR3 consists of 14 residues. CDR3 bases: TGTGCCAGCAGCTCGGGACTCTTACCGTACGAGCAGTACTTC. Protein product: CASSSGLLPYEQYF.

The chain links TRBV6-5 to TRBJ1-2; 10 bases line up with TRBD1. The CDR3 covers 14 residues. Germline assignment: CDR1 MNHEY and CDR2 SVGAGI. V was clipped by 8 bases and J by 6 bases; unmatched bases: 9. DNA of the CDR3: TGTGCCAGCCTCCCGGGACAGGGGAGCCATGGCTACACCTTC. Amino acids: CASLPGQGSHGYTF.

V and J are TRBV4-3 and TRBJ2-1, with 7 bases that match TRBD2. Germline CDR1 LGHNA, CDR2 YSLEER. J lost 3 bases, V lost 2 bases, and 7 bases had no gene match. The CDR3 spans 16 residues. CDR3 DNA: TGCGCCAGCAGCCAAACTGCTAGCGGAGACTACAATGAGCAGTTCTTC. Translating it yields CASSQTASGDYNEQFF.

This clone has a single count. In nucleotides, the CDR3 is TGCAGCATCTCCAGGGATGGCACAGATACGCAGTATTTT. Protein: CSISRDGTDTQYF. The chain has TRBV29-1 and TRBJ2-3, with D possibly being TRBD1 (5 bases). Germline CDR1 and CDR2: SQVTM and ANQGSEA. This CDR3 contains 13 residues. Trimming removed 8 bases from V and 1 base from J, with 13 bases in between.

The chain combines TRBV2 with TRBJ2-1; D gene unclear. The CDR3 runs to 14 residues. The V gene's germline CDR1 is SNHLY and CDR2 FYNNEI. V dropped 2 bases and J dropped 2 bases, with 7 bases sitting between them. CDR3 nucleotides: TGTGCCAGCAGTGAACGTGTTACCTACAATGAGCAGTTCTTC. It translates to CASSERVTYNEQFF.

This chain uses TRBV11-2 with TRBJ1-2; a possible D gene is TRBD1 (5 bases). This CDR3 region has 14 residues. V was shortened by 7 bases and J by 7 bases, with 19 bases between the two germline ends. Per germline, CDR1 SGHAT and CDR2 FQNNGV. The CDR3 protein is CASTNGGEGSGYTF. The DNA for the CDR3 is TGTGCCAGCACCAACGGGGGAGAGGGAAGTGGCTACACCTTC.

The V and J genes are TRBV27 and TRBJ2-5; 11 nucleotides agree with TRBD2. This CDR3 contains 14 residues. The V and J ends lost 7 bases and 5 bases, in that order; junction bases with no gene match: 6. The germline V gene encodes CDR1 MNHEY and CDR2 SMNVEV (reference sequence). The CDR3 sequence: CASKSSGRGETQYF. The CDR3 coding sequence is TGTGCCAGCAAAAGTAGCGGGAGGGGGGAGACCCAGTACTTC.